The entry below gives a single T cell receptor (beta chain) sequence along with its context. The sample comes from a study of blood T cell repertoires in COVID-19. Repertoires were generated with immunoSEQ multiplex PCR, while TCRdb's copy carries only in-frame clones and drops some. This sample yields fewer than 450,000 clones, of which approximately 88% are seen a single time; roughly 2% belongs to the top ten. The receptor was derived from a woman aged 40 to 50 with acute COVID-19. Sequences were obtained from PBMCs or T cells enriched from blood (not recorded which).

The CDR3 sequence is CASSPILGEMGYTF. CDR3 DNA sequence: TGTGCCAGCTCACCAATTCTTGGGGAGATGGGCTACACCTTC. The chain uses TRBV18 and TRBJ1-2, with D uncertain. Trimming left V 2 bases short and J 8 bases short, with 15 bases between. There are 14 residues in the CDR3. Germline V gene sequence: CDR1 KGHSH, CDR2 LQKENI.